This entry lists 19 T cell receptor beta chains sequenced from one sample in a study of blood T cell repertoires in COVID-19. Repertoires were generated with immunoSEQ multiplex PCR, while TCRdb's copy carries only in-frame clones and drops some. This sample has more than 200,000 clones, with 88% found just once. Sequencing was performed on peripheral blood. These receptors were obtained from a human donor in a cohort sampled during active COVID-19.

J is TRBJ2-7 and V is TRBV4-2; TRBD2 agrees at 15 bases. The J segment lost 6 bases and the V segment lost 1 base, leaving 4 bases of the junction unmatched. Germline V gene data show CDR1 as LGHNA and CDR2 as YNFKEQ. This CDR3 contains 16 residues. The CDR3 coding sequence is TGTGCCAGCAGCCAAGTAGGGACTAGCGGGAGGTTCGAGCAGTACTTC. Protein product: CASSQVGTSGRFEQYF.

The chain couples TRBV15 to TRBJ2-5; 10 nucleotides agree with TRBD1. The germline CDR1 and CDR2 sequences are LNHNV and YYDKDF (reference sequence). V lost 1 base to trimming and J lost 1 base; unmatched junction nucleotides: 3. This CDR3 has 16 amino acids. The CDR3 protein is CATSRGTGGSQETQYF. CDR3 nucleotides: TGTGCCACCAGCAGAGGGACAGGGGGAAGCCAAGAGACCCAGTACTTC.

The rearrangement joins TRBV7-9 to TRBJ2-3, with 9 bases aligning to TRBD2. The CDR3 spans 16 residues. Trimming at V came to 1 base and at J to 2 bases, leaving 4 bases not matched to a gene. Germline assignment: CDR1 SEHNR and CDR2 FQNEAQ (reference sequence). CDR3 DNA sequence: TGTGCCAGCAGCTTAGGGGCGGGAGGGACCACAGATACGCAGTATTTT. It translates to CASSLGAGGTTDTQYF. Complete variable domain (other parts from reference TRBV7-9 and TRBJ2-3): DTGVSQNPRHKITKRGQNVTFRCDPISEHNRLYWYRQTLGQGPEFLTYFQNEAQLEKSRLLSDRFSAERPKGSFSTLEIQRTEQGDSAMYLCASSLGAGGTTDTQYFGPGTRLTVL.

The chain links TRBV11-1 to TRBJ2-5, with D maybe TRBD2 (6 bases). This CDR3 comprises 13 residues. The ends were cut back, 4 bases at V and 4 bases at J, with 10 bases in the middle. Per the germline V gene, CDR1 is SGHAT and CDR2 is FQDESV (reference sequence). The CDR3 spells CASSWDSGETQYF. CDR3 nucleotide sequence: TGTGCCAGCAGCTGGGACTCGGGAGAGACCCAGTACTTC.

This clone was picked up one time. The chain recombines TRBV4-2 with TRBJ2-1; 8 nucleotides match TRBD2. CDR1 is LGHNA, CDR2 YNFKEQ, per germline. V lost 0 bases to trimming and J lost 3 bases; unmatched junction nucleotides: 4. CDR3 size: 16 residues. CDR3 residues: CASSQEPGLDYNEQFF. CDR3 sequence (DNA): TGTGCCAGCAGCCAAGAGCCGGGACTAGACTACAATGAGCAGTTCTTC.

The chain uses TRBV7-9 and TRBJ2-2; no clear D gene. There are 14 residues in the CDR3. V dropped 6 bases and J dropped 1 base, with 9 bases sitting between them. Per the germline V gene, CDR1 is SEHNR and CDR2 is FQNEAQ (reference sequence). The CDR3: CASRLRGNTGELFF. CDR3 in DNA: TGTGCCAGCAGGTTAAGAGGGAACACCGGGGAGCTGTTTTTT. Drawing the rest from reference TRBV7-9 and TRBJ2-2, the complete variable domain is DTGVSQNPRHKITKRGQNVTFRCDPISEHNRLYWYRQTLGQGPEFLTYFQNEAQLEKSRLLSDRFSAERPKGSFSTLEIQRTEQGDSAMYLCASRLRGNTGELFFGEGSRLTVL.

The rearrangement joins TRBV7-2 to TRBJ1-2, with D unresolved. Germline values: CDR1 SGHTA, CDR2 FQGNSA. V was pared by 5 bases and J by 2 bases, with 3 bases between. The CDR3 spans 11 residues. The CDR3 DNA sequence: TGTGCCAGCAGCGAGAACTATGGCTACACCTTC. Translating it yields CASSENYGYTF.

This clone showed up just once. V is TRBV7-6 and J is TRBJ2-7; TRBD2 matches at 8 bases. This CDR3 has 14 amino acids. The V segment lost 3 bases and the J segment 6 bases; nucleotides outside the gene matches: 7. Germline assignment: CDR1 SGHVS and CDR2 FNYEAQ. The CDR3 region is CASSFSGRTGEQYF. The CDR3 DNA is TGTGCCAGCAGCTTCAGCGGGAGAACCGGCGAGCAGTACTTC.

The rearrangement uses TRBV13 and TRBJ2-3; TRBD2 matches 7 bases. V gave up 5 bases and J gave up 3 bases; unmatched junction bases: 17. Looked up from germline, CDR1 is PRHDT and CDR2 is FYEKMQ (reference sequence). The CDR3 is made up of 18 amino acids. This CDR3 reads CASSVLGEGALETDTQYF. For the CDR3, the DNA is TGTGCCAGCAGCGTCTTGGGGGAGGGAGCCTTAGAGACAGATACGCAGTATTTT.

The J gene is TRBJ2-7, the V gene TRBV5-6, with TRBD1 matching 8 bases. Per the germline V gene, CDR1 is SGHDT and CDR2 is YYEEEE. The length of the CDR3 is 14 residues. Unmatched junction bases numbered 5, after V lost 3 bases and J lost 3 bases. CDR3 sequence (DNA): TGTGCCAGCAGCTGGGGGACAGGCGACTACGAGCAGTACTTC. This sequence encodes CASSWGTGDYEQYF.

CDR3 sequence reads: CASSQALRGYEQYF. In nucleotides, the CDR3 is TGTGCCAGCAGCCAAGCGCTCAGGGGGTACGAGCAGTACTTC. This chain links TRBV3-1 (or the pseudogene TRBV3-2) with TRBJ2-7; 7 positions match TRBD1. The trim removed 1 base at V and 4 bases at J, leaving 4 bases unmatched. Germline V gene lookup returns CDR1 LGHDT and CDR2 YNNKEL (reference sequence). The CDR3 runs to 14 residues.

J is TRBJ2-1 and V is TRBV5-4, with 7 bases lining up with TRBD2. Trimming at V came to 0 bases and at J to 6 bases, leaving 9 bases not matched to a gene. CDR1 and CDR2 (germline): SGHNT, YYREEE (reference sequence). CDR3 size: 16 residues. CDR3 in amino acids: CASSLGREQMLNEQFF. The CDR3 DNA reads TGTGCCAGCAGCTTGGGGCGGGAGCAGATGCTCAATGAGCAGTTCTTC.

J is TRBJ2-1 and V is TRBV4-3; D call uncertain. V dropped 0 bases and J dropped 9 bases, with 12 bases sitting between them. The CDR3 has 14 residues. Germline CDR1 LGHNA, CDR2 YSLEER. CDR3 nucleotides: TGCGCCAGCAGCCAAGATCATTACGTTAGTGAGCAGTTCTTC. As protein: CASSQDHYVSEQFF.

This clone showed up just a few times. The chain carries TRBV6-6 and TRBJ1-1, with TRBD1 as a possible D gene (5 bases). The CDR3 consists of 13 residues. Germline V gene sequence: CDR1 MNHNY, CDR2 SVGAGI (reference sequence). Trimming removed 5 bases from V and 0 bases from J, with 7 bases in between. CDR3 in DNA: TGTGCCAGCAGTACGACAGTGAACACTGAAGCTTTCTTT. Translation gives CASSTTVNTEAFF.

This rearrangement joins TRBV4-3 to TRBJ2-4; TRBD1 might be the D (7 bases). V was trimmed by 6 bases and J by 6 bases, leaving 27 bases between them. In germline, CDR1 is LGHNA, CDR2 YSLEER. The CDR3 totals 18 residues. In DNA form, the CDR3 reads TGCGCCAGCAGTCAATTCGGTCCGTCGGAGGGGGCGGCAAACATTCAGTACTTC. Translated, it gives CASSQFGPSEGAANIQYF.

V is TRBV18 and J is TRBJ1-3; D is unresolved. The CDR3 covers 16 residues. Germline V gene data show CDR1 as KGHSH and CDR2 as LQKENI. Trimming left V 4 bases short and J 0 bases short, with 13 bases between. The CDR3 bases are TGTGCCAGCTCACGCCGAGATGCCCCCTCTGGAAACACCATATATTTT. Translating it yields CASSRRDAPSGNTIYF.

The J gene is TRBJ2-5, the V gene TRBV25-1; 7 nucleotides align to TRBD1. The CDR3 is 15 amino acids. Trimming removed 6 bases from V and 5 bases from J; junction bases left unmatched: 12. Germline lookup yields CDR1 MGHDK and CDR2 SYGVNS. CDR3 amino acids: CASSLGQTSAETQYF. In DNA form, the CDR3 reads TGTGCCAGCAGCCTGGGACAGACCTCGGCGGAGACCCAGTACTTC.

The CDR3 DNA reads TGTGCCAGCAGGCGGGTTTCCCTCTATGGCTACACCTTC. As protein: CASRRVSLYGYTF. The chain links TRBV6-5 to TRBJ1-2; unclear D gene. Trimming took 6 bases from V and 4 from J, leaving 12 bases between them. The CDR3 contains 13 residues. Germline lookup yields CDR1 MNHEY and CDR2 SVGAGI.

This clone showed up just once. The chain has TRBV6-5 and TRBJ1-6; TRBD1 agrees at 9 bases. CDR3 size: 12 residues. Per the germline V gene, CDR1 is MNHEY and CDR2 is SVGAGI. The V and J ends lost 8 bases and 8 bases, in that order; junction bases with no gene match: 1. The CDR3 loop reads CASRQGDSPLHF. CDR3 bases: TGTGCCAGCCGACAGGGGGATTCACCCCTCCACTTT.